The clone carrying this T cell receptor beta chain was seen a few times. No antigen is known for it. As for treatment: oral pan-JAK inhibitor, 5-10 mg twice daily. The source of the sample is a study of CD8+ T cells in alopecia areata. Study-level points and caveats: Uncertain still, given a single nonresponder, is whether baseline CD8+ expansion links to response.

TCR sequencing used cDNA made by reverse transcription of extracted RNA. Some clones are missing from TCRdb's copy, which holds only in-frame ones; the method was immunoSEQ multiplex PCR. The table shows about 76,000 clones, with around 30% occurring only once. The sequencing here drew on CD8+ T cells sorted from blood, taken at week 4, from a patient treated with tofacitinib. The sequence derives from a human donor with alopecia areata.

The CDR3 DNA sequence: TGTGCCAGCAGGGTCGGAGCAAACTACGAGCAGTACTTC. Its translation: CASRVGANYEQYF. The chain combines TRBV6-5 with TRBJ2-7, with no clear D. CDR1 is MNHEY, CDR2 SVGAGI, per germline. The CDR3 has 13 residues. With 6 bases removed from V and 3 bases from J, the gap between germline ends came to 12 bases.